This is a list of T cell receptor beta chains from one sample in a study of glioma-infiltrating T cells after dendritic cell vaccination. Sequenced by immunoSEQ multiplex PCR; TCRdb stores in-frame clones only, minus some. The profile shows more than 55,000 clones, roughly 84% of them singletons. This specimen was blood, taken after dendritic cell vaccination. These receptors all stem from a human donor with glioblastoma. CDR3s include the opening cysteine and the closing phenylalanine or tryptophan. The D gene is left open where the match is weak. Clone sizes are given selectively: once, few, many, or a class where the clone is expanded.

TRBD2	TRBJ2-3	TRBV7-2	.	TGTGCCAGCAGCTTAGTCGGCAGCGGGGGTTTTAGCACAGATACGCAGTATTTT	CASSLVGSGGFSTDTQYF
TRBD1	TRBJ1-5	TRBV19	once	TGTGCCAGTAGTATTGCGGACAGGGTTCATCAGCCCCAGCATTTT	CASSIADRVHQPQHF
TRBD2	TRBJ2-5	TRBV4-2	once	TGTGCCAGCAGCCATGGACCCTGGACTAGCGGGGGCGGGGAGACCCAGTACTTC	CASSHGPWTSGGGETQYF
.	TRBJ1-1	TRBV19	.	TGTGCCAGTAGTATCTCCGGGATAAACAGTGAAGCTTTCTTT	CASSISGINSEAFF
.	TRBJ2-7	TRBV9	once	TGTGCCAGCAGCGTTCGGGACAACTACGAGCAGTACTTC	CASSVRDNYEQYF
.	TRBJ1-2	TRBV6-5	.	TGTGCCAGCAGTTACCGACACTCGGGGGATGGCTACACCTTC	CASSYRHSGDGYTF
TRBD1	TRBJ2-5	TRBV4-1	.	TGCGCCAGCAGCCAACGGGACAGCTACCAAGAGACCCAGTACTTC	CASSQRDSYQETQYF
.	TRBJ1-3	TRBV9	.	TGTGCCAGCAGCGTAGGACTCGGAAACACCATATATTTT	CASSVGLGNTIYF
TRBD2	TRBJ2-2	TRBV9	.	TGTGCCAGCAGCGTCGGACTAGCGAACACCGGGGAGCTGTTTTTT	CASSVGLANTGELFF
.	TRBJ2-7	TRBV13	.	TGTGCCAGCAGCTTAGTCGGTGTAGTCACCTCCTACGAGCAGTACTTC	CASSLVGVVTSYEQYF
TRBD2	TRBJ2-7	TRBV5-5	.	TGTGCCAGCAGCGGGGGACTAGCGGGGGTCGAGCAGTACTTC	CASSGGLAGVEQYF